A selection of T cell receptor beta chains follows, all from one sample in a study of Graves' ophthalmopathy and Graves' hyperthyroidism. TCRdb passed the multiplex PCR reads through MiXCR, listing each CDR3 protein once. The table shows about 620,000 distinct CDR3 sequences, with roughly 20% occurring only once. Sequencing was performed on peripheral blood. The receptors were sampled from a woman under 30 with stable Graves' hyperthyroidism. Some clones in this sample may be carry-over from other donors' samples. Each CDR3 is given with its conserved first and last residue. Fields, in order: J gene, clone size, V gene, D gene, CDR3 protein, CDR3 DNA. A D gene is named only where the DNA matches it firmly. Clone size, where shown, is once, few, many, or a class for clones that have expanded.

J gene: TRBJ2-7
clone size: many
V gene: TRBV15
D gene: NA
CDR3 protein: CATSPRRNPSYEQYF
CDR3 DNA: TGTGCCACCAGCCCTCGCAGGAATCCATCCTACGAGCAGTACTTC

J gene: TRBJ2-2
clone size: many
V gene: TRBV12-3/TRBV12-4
D gene: TRBD1
CDR3 protein: CASSPKRTGVRTGEPFF
CDR3 DNA: TGTGCCAGCAGTCCGAAAAGGACAGGGGTTAGGACCGGGGAGCCGTTTTTT

J gene: TRBJ1-6
clone size: many
V gene: TRBV12-3/TRBV12-4
D gene: TRBD1
CDR3 protein: CASSLAGQGGSPLHF
CDR3 DNA: TGTGCCAGCAGTTTAGCGGGACAGGGAGGGTCACCCCTCCACTTT

J gene: TRBJ2-7
clone size: NA
V gene: TRBV12-3/TRBV12-4
D gene: TRBD2
CDR3 protein: CASSLRTSGRFGFEQYF
CDR3 DNA: TGTGCCAGCAGCCTCAGGACTAGCGGGAGGTTTGGGTTCGAGCAGTACTTC

J gene: TRBJ2-2
clone size: many
V gene: TRBV12-3/TRBV12-4
D gene: NA
CDR3 protein: CASSLAGGTNTGELFF
CDR3 DNA: TGTGCCAGCAGTCTAGCCGGCGGGACGAACACCGGGGAGCTGTTTTTT

J gene: TRBJ2-7
clone size: NA
V gene: TRBV20-1
D gene: TRBD2
CDR3 protein: CSARESRGGAYYEQYF
CDR3 DNA: TGCAGTGCTAGAGAATCTCGCGGGGGGGCCTACTACGAGCAGTACTTC

J gene: TRBJ1-1
clone size: many
V gene: TRBV28
D gene: TRBD1
CDR3 protein: CASSSLTRGGTNEAFF
CDR3 DNA: TGTGCCAGCAGCTCCTTGACTAGAGGGGGCACCAATGAAGCTTTCTTT

J gene: TRBJ2-5
clone size: few
V gene: TRBV28
D gene: TRBD2
CDR3 protein: CASKTLADQETQYF
CDR3 DNA: TGTGCCAGCAAGACACTAGCGGACCAAGAGACCCAGTACTTC

J gene: TRBJ2-7
clone size: NA
V gene: TRBV5-6
D gene: NA
CDR3 protein: CASRNGGEQYF
CDR3 DNA: TGTGCCAGCAGGAATGGGGGAGAGCAGTACTTC

J gene: TRBJ1-2
clone size: many
V gene: TRBV27
D gene: TRBD1
CDR3 protein: CASSPGDRVPYGYTF
CDR3 DNA: TGTGCCAGCAGTCCTGGGGACAGGGTCCCCTATGGCTACACCTTC

J gene: TRBJ1-1
clone size: NA
V gene: TRBV12-3/TRBV12-4
D gene: NA
CDR3 protein: CASAALTEAFF
CDR3 DNA: TGTGCCAGTGCCGCGCTGACTGAAGCTTTCTTT

J gene: TRBJ2-7
clone size: NA
V gene: TRBV9
D gene: NA
CDR3 protein: CASSVGLGTSDSYEQYF
CDR3 DNA: TGTGCCAGCAGCGTAGGGTTGGGAACGTCGGACTCCTACGAGCAGTACTTC

J gene: TRBJ1-2
clone size: many
V gene: TRBV20-1
D gene: NA
CDR3 protein: CSARLNGGYTF
CDR3 DNA: TGCAGTGCTAGACTTAATGGTGGCTACACCTTC

J gene: TRBJ1-6
clone size: many
V gene: TRBV5-4
D gene: NA
CDR3 protein: CASGFGGYNSPLHF
CDR3 DNA: TGTGCCAGTGGGTTCGGGGGCTATAATTCACCCCTCCACTTT

J gene: TRBJ1-1
clone size: many
V gene: TRBV5-1
D gene: NA
CDR3 protein: CASSLTTANTEAFF
CDR3 DNA: TGCGCCAGCAGCTTGACGACGGCAAACACTGAAGCTTTCTTT

J gene: TRBJ2-7
clone size: few
V gene: TRBV12-3/TRBV12-4
D gene: TRBD1
CDR3 protein: CASKFRPGTGYEQYF
CDR3 DNA: TGTGCCAGCAAGTTCCGTCCGGGGACAGGGTACGAGCAGTACTTC

J gene: TRBJ1-1
clone size: NA
V gene: TRBV7-2
D gene: NA
CDR3 protein: CASSPQEVGEAFF
CDR3 DNA: TGTGCCAGCAGCCCCCAGGAGGTGGGTGAAGCTTTCTTT

J gene: TRBJ2-7
clone size: once
V gene: TRBV20-1
D gene: TRBD2
CDR3 protein: CSARGYGLRERYEQYF
CDR3 DNA: TGCAGTGCTAGGGGATATGGTTTGCGGGAGAGGTACGAGCAGTACTTC

J gene: TRBJ2-3
clone size: NA
V gene: TRBV12-3/TRBV12-4
D gene: TRBD1
CDR3 protein: CASSLGQGATDTQYF
CDR3 DNA: TGTGCCAGCAGCTTGGGACAGGGGGCGACAGATACGCAGTATTTT

J gene: TRBJ1-5
clone size: many
V gene: TRBV30
D gene: NA
CDR3 protein: CAWSVSGNQPQHF
CDR3 DNA: TGTGCCTGGAGTGTATCCGGAAATCAGCCCCAGCATTTT

J gene: TRBJ2-5
clone size: many
V gene: TRBV4-2
D gene: TRBD2
CDR3 protein: CASSHGLAGETQYF
CDR3 DNA: TGTGCCAGCAGCCATGGACTAGCGGGAGAGACCCAGTACTTC

J gene: TRBJ2-1
clone size: NA
V gene: TRBV7-3
D gene: NA
CDR3 protein: CASSRTGSSSYNEQFF
CDR3 DNA: TGTGCCAGCAGCCGCACAGGGTCGAGCTCCTACAATGAGCAGTTCTTC

J gene: TRBJ1-5
clone size: NA
V gene: TRBV12-3/TRBV12-4
D gene: NA
CDR3 protein: CASSFSAREQPQHF
CDR3 DNA: TGTGCCAGCAGTTTTTCCGCTAGAGAACAGCCCCAGCATTTT

J gene: TRBJ2-6
clone size: NA
V gene: TRBV27
D gene: NA
CDR3 protein: CASSLSRPNRAIRSGANVLTF
CDR3 DNA: TGTGCCAGCAGTTTATCGAGACCCAACAGGGCCATCCGCTCTGGGGCCAACGTCCTGACTTTC

J gene: TRBJ2-5
clone size: NA
V gene: TRBV6-1
D gene: TRBD1
CDR3 protein: CASNPETGLGETQYF
CDR3 DNA: TGTGCCAGCAACCCGGAGACAGGGTTGGGGGAGACCCAGTACTTC

J gene: TRBJ1-1
clone size: many
V gene: TRBV5-1
D gene: TRBD1
CDR3 protein: CASSLVGQGYEAFF
CDR3 DNA: TGCGCCAGCAGCTTGGTGGGACAGGGGTATGAAGCTTTCTTT

J gene: TRBJ2-7
clone size: many
V gene: TRBV12-3/TRBV12-4
D gene: TRBD1
CDR3 protein: CASRRSLGQGSEQYF
CDR3 DNA: TGTGCCAGCAGACGCTCCCTTGGACAGGGGAGCGAGCAGTACTTC

J gene: TRBJ2-5
clone size: NA
V gene: TRBV20-1
D gene: TRBD2
CDR3 protein: CSARGSSGIRRETQYF
CDR3 DNA: TGCAGTGCTAGGGGCTCTAGCGGGATAAGACGAGAGACCCAGTACTTC

J gene: TRBJ1-1
clone size: many
V gene: TRBV28
D gene: NA
CDR3 protein: CASSPLLFDVNTEAFF
CDR3 DNA: TGTGCCAGCAGTCCCCTATTATTTGACGTGAACACTGAAGCTTTCTTT

J gene: TRBJ2-7
clone size: NA
V gene: TRBV12-3/TRBV12-4
D gene: NA
CDR3 protein: CASSETRVHEQYF
CDR3 DNA: TGTGCCAGCAGTGAGACTAGAGTTCACGAGCAGTACTTC

J gene: TRBJ2-4
clone size: many
V gene: TRBV28
D gene: TRBD2
CDR3 protein: CASSTSGVAKNIQYF
CDR3 DNA: TGTGCCAGCAGTACTAGCGGGGTAGCCAAAAACATTCAGTACTTC

J gene: TRBJ2-7
clone size: few
V gene: TRBV4-1
D gene: TRBD2
CDR3 protein: CASSQVGLAGAKYEQYF
CDR3 DNA: TGCGCCAGCAGCCAAGTCGGTCTAGCGGGGGCTAAGTACGAGCAGTACTTC

J gene: TRBJ2-2
clone size: NA
V gene: TRBV28
D gene: NA
CDR3 protein: CASSPDLATNTGELFF
CDR3 DNA: TGTGCCAGCAGTCCCGATCTAGCCACGAACACCGGGGAGCTGTTTTTT

J gene: TRBJ2-7
clone size: NA
V gene: TRBV6-1
D gene: NA
CDR3 protein: CASSEGPLIHLLDYEQYF
CDR3 DNA: TGTGCCAGCAGTGAAGGTCCGTTAATCCACCTCTTAGACTACGAGCAGTACTTC

J gene: TRBJ1-2
clone size: many
V gene: TRBV9
D gene: NA
CDR3 protein: CASSQNRAVDYGYTF
CDR3 DNA: TGTGCCAGCAGCCAAAACAGGGCAGTAGACTATGGCTACACCTTC

J gene: TRBJ2-7
clone size: many
V gene: TRBV4-1
D gene: NA
CDR3 protein: CASSRPGRSAEQYF
CDR3 DNA: TGCGCCAGCAGCCGCCCGGGACGCTCGGCCGAGCAGTACTTC

J gene: TRBJ1-1
clone size: few
V gene: TRBV20-1
D gene: TRBD1
CDR3 protein: CSAAGQGGSEAFF
CDR3 DNA: TGCAGTGCTGCGGGACAGGGGGGCTCTGAAGCTTTCTTT

J gene: TRBJ2-2
clone size: NA
V gene: TRBV7-3
D gene: NA
CDR3 protein: CASSLSSGSFGTGELFF
CDR3 DNA: TGTGCCAGCAGCTTGTCTTCGGGGTCATTTGGCACCGGGGAGCTGTTTTTT

J gene: TRBJ1-5
clone size: many
V gene: TRBV2
D gene: NA
CDR3 protein: CASSEFSPGNQPQHF
CDR3 DNA: TGTGCCAGCAGTGAATTTTCTCCAGGGAATCAGCCCCAGCATTTT

J gene: TRBJ1-6
clone size: many
V gene: TRBV18
D gene: TRBD1
CDR3 protein: CASSTDRGLGPLHF
CDR3 DNA: TGTGCCAGCTCAACGGACAGGGGGCTCGGACCCCTCCACTTT

J gene: TRBJ1-1
clone size: many
V gene: TRBV7-9
D gene: NA
CDR3 protein: CASTILLRAEAFF
CDR3 DNA: TGTGCCAGCACTATTTTATTAAGGGCTGAAGCTTTCTTT

J gene: TRBJ1-2
clone size: few
V gene: TRBV7-2
D gene: NA
CDR3 protein: CASSDNRGDGYTF
CDR3 DNA: TGTGCCAGCAGCGATAATCGGGGGGATGGCTACACCTTC

J gene: TRBJ1-6
clone size: NA
V gene: TRBV25-1
D gene: TRBD1
CDR3 protein: CASTPGGGSYNSPLHF
CDR3 DNA: TGTGCCAGCACGCCAGGGGGGGGATCCTATAATTCACCCCTCCACTTT

J gene: TRBJ1-1
clone size: once
V gene: TRBV12-3/TRBV12-4
D gene: NA
CDR3 protein: CASSILGGSTEAFF
CDR3 DNA: TGTGCCAGCAGTATCCTAGGTGGGAGCACTGAAGCTTTCTTT

J gene: TRBJ2-2
clone size: NA
V gene: TRBV19
D gene: NA
CDR3 protein: CASSIDIGNANTGELFF
CDR3 DNA: TGTGCCAGTAGTATAGATATCGGCAACGCGAACACCGGGGAGCTGTTTTTT

J gene: TRBJ1-5
clone size: NA
V gene: TRBV2
D gene: NA
CDR3 protein: CASSESRSRDNQPQHF
CDR3 DNA: TGTGCCAGCAGTGAGAGTCGGAGTCGGGACAATCAGCCCCAGCATTTT

J gene: TRBJ2-7
clone size: many
V gene: TRBV7-9
D gene: TRBD2
CDR3 protein: CASRSTSGSKYEQYF
CDR3 DNA: TGTGCCAGCAGATCTACTAGCGGGAGTAAATACGAGCAGTACTTC

J gene: TRBJ1-2
clone size: few
V gene: TRBV5-6
D gene: NA
CDR3 protein: CASSFDWTELYGYTF
CDR3 DNA: TGTGCCAGCAGCTTTGATTGGACAGAGCTATATGGCTACACCTTC

J gene: TRBJ2-7
clone size: many
V gene: TRBV30
D gene: NA
CDR3 protein: CAWSSNRDEQYF
CDR3 DNA: TGTGCCTGGAGTTCGAACAGGGACGAGCAGTACTTC

J gene: TRBJ1-2
clone size: many
V gene: TRBV12-3/TRBV12-4
D gene: NA
CDR3 protein: CASSSTRWNYGYTF
CDR3 DNA: TGTGCCAGCAGCTCCACCCGGTGGAACTATGGCTACACCTTC

J gene: TRBJ1-4
clone size: NA
V gene: TRBV19
D gene: NA
CDR3 protein: CASRLRGYKGTNEKLFF
CDR3 DNA: TGTGCCAGTAGACTCCGGGGCTACAAAGGAACTAATGAAAAACTGTTTTTT

J gene: TRBJ2-5
clone size: many
V gene: TRBV5-1
D gene: NA
CDR3 protein: CASSFQDRAKETQYF
CDR3 DNA: TGCGCCAGCAGCTTCCAGGATCGAGCCAAAGAGACCCAGTACTTC

J gene: TRBJ1-5
clone size: NA
V gene: TRBV6-1
D gene: TRBD1
CDR3 protein: CASTGQEDSNQPQHF
CDR3 DNA: TGTGCCAGCACGGGACAGGAAGATAGCAATCAGCCCCAGCATTTT

J gene: TRBJ1-5
clone size: NA
V gene: TRBV10-3
D gene: NA
CDR3 protein: CAISESETDNQPQHF
CDR3 DNA: TGTGCCATCAGTGAGTCGGAGACAGACAATCAGCCCCAGCATTTT

J gene: TRBJ2-5
clone size: many
V gene: TRBV20-1
D gene: TRBD2
CDR3 protein: CSATTSYGGARETQYF
CDR3 DNA: TGCAGTGCTACTACATCCTACGGGGGGGCCAGAGAGACCCAGTACTTC

J gene: TRBJ1-5
clone size: many
V gene: TRBV2
D gene: TRBD1
CDR3 protein: CASIRDRGSNQPQHF
CDR3 DNA: TGTGCCAGCATTAGGGACAGGGGAAGCAATCAGCCCCAGCATTTT

J gene: TRBJ1-6
clone size: many
V gene: TRBV20-1
D gene: NA
CDR3 protein: CSATKDRSPHF
CDR3 DNA: TGCAGTGCCACTAAAGACAGGTCCCCCCACTTT

J gene: TRBJ2-4
clone size: many
V gene: TRBV7-8
D gene: NA
CDR3 protein: CASSLGWLGIGNIQYF
CDR3 DNA: TGTGCCAGCAGCTTAGGATGGCTGGGGATCGGAAACATTCAGTACTTC

J gene: TRBJ2-7
clone size: NA
V gene: TRBV2
D gene: NA
CDR3 protein: CASSGPDRLYEQYF
CDR3 DNA: TGTGCCAGCAGCGGTCCCGACAGACTCTACGAGCAGTACTTC